The next 23 T cell receptor beta chains were all read from a single sample in a study of graft-versus-host responses after intestinal transplantation. Assay: immunoSEQ multiplex PCR; the TCRdb copy retains only in-frame clones and omits some. The sample records roughly 120,000 clones, roughly 93% being singletons. These receptors have no identified antigens. The specimen comprised unstimulated CD8+ T cells sorted from spleen or lymph node cells, sampled before intestinal transplant. All receptors come from a human donor who received an intestinal transplant.

This sequence joins TRBV29-1 and TRBJ1-5; D unclear. Between the trimmed V and J ends, which lost 6 bases and 2 bases, there was a span of 11 bases. The CDR3 is 13 residues long. Germline V gene lookup returns CDR1 SQVTM and CDR2 ANQGSEA. The CDR3: CSVLLRGNQPQHF. For the CDR3, the DNA is TGCAGCGTCCTTTTGAGGGGCAATCAGCCCCAGCATTTT.

V and J are TRBV6-1 and TRBJ1-5, with TRBD1 identical over 9 bases. The germline CDR1 and CDR2 sequences are MNHNS and SASEGT. This CDR3 contains 15 residues. J lost 7 bases, V lost 5 bases, and 9 bases had no gene match. Here the CDR3 reads CASSRDRGFRQPQHF. The CDR3 DNA follows: TGTGCCAGCAGTAGAGACAGGGGGTTTAGACAGCCCCAGCATTTT.

This clone was counted once. This rearrangement joins TRBV7-2 to TRBJ2-3; 10 bases agree with TRBD2. This CDR3 has 15 amino acids. CDR1 is SGHTA, CDR2 FQGNSA, per germline. V lost 3 bases to trimming and J lost 4 bases; unmatched junction nucleotides: 4. The CDR3 DNA follows: TGTGCCAGCAGCTTGGTTCTAGCGGGAGCAGATACGCAGTATTTT. It codes for CASSLVLAGADTQYF.

The V call is TRBV6-5, the J call TRBJ1-1; weak D call: TRBD1 (6 bases). Germline CDR1 and CDR2: MNHEY and SVGAGI. The ends were cut back, 5 bases at V and 4 bases at J, with 8 bases in the middle. The CDR3 is 12 residues long. Here the CDR3 reads CASSEQGTEAFF. In DNA, the CDR3 is TGTGCCAGCAGTGAACAGGGCACTGAAGCTTTCTTT.

The CDR3 reads CSVKIEGGYTF. The CDR3 coding sequence is TGCAGCGTTAAAATCGAAGGTGGCTACACCTTC. V gene TRBV29-1 combines with J gene TRBJ1-2; D is undetermined. There are 11 residues in the CDR3. Germline loops: CDR1 SQVTM, CDR2 ANQGSEA. Trimming stripped 5 bases from V and 7 bases from J, with 11 bases between.

This chain links TRBV5-1 with TRBJ2-1; D unclear. The CDR3 has 12 amino acids. The V gene's germline CDR1 is SGHRS and CDR2 YFSETQ. V was trimmed by 4 bases and J by 7 bases, leaving 9 bases between them. In DNA, the CDR3 is TGCGCCAGCAGCCCTAACTGGAATGAGCAGTTCTTC. This gives the protein CASSPNWNEQFF.

This chain uses TRBV14 with TRBJ2-7; no clear D. The CDR3 loop spans 13 amino acids. Per germline, CDR1 SGHDN and CDR2 FVKESK. V lost 1 base, J lost 9 bases, and 13 bases lay in between. In DNA, the CDR3 is TGTGCCAGCAGCCAAGTCTCAGGAAACGGGCAGTACTTC. This codes for CASSQVSGNGQYF.

The chain recombines TRBV27 with TRBJ1-1; D might be TRBD1 (5 bases). V dropped 3 bases and J dropped 7 bases, with 12 bases sitting between them. This CDR3 has 13 residues. Germline V CDR1 and CDR2: MNHEY, SMNVEV (reference sequence). The CDR3 protein is CASSLGGINEAFF. In DNA, the CDR3 is TGTGCCAGCAGTTTGGGGGGGATAAATGAAGCTTTCTTT.

Here the CDR3 DNA reads TGTGCCAGCAGCACTAGCGGCCGTGAGCAGTTCTTC. It codes for CASSTSGREQFF. The J gene is TRBJ2-1, the V gene TRBV27; 8 nucleotides align to TRBD2. Per the germline V gene, CDR1 is MNHEY and CDR2 is SMNVEV (reference sequence). Trimming removed 6 bases from V and 9 bases from J; junction bases left unmatched: 4. The CDR3 consists of 12 residues.

The chain couples TRBV4-2 to TRBJ2-1; TRBD2 matches at 8 bases. V lost 4 bases, J lost 10 bases, and 6 bases stayed unmatched. Germline V gene data show CDR1 as LGHNA and CDR2 as YNFKEQ. This CDR3 is 13 amino acids long. The DNA for the CDR3 is TGTGCCAGCAGCCGAGCGGGAGCTTGGGAGCAGTTCTTC. This encodes CASSRAGAWEQFF.

The chain carries TRBV6-6 and TRBJ2-7; perhaps TRBD2 as D (5 bases). The CDR3 runs 12 residues. V lost 5 bases and J 9 bases, leaving 14 bases between the germline ends. Germline CDR1 MNHNY, CDR2 SVGAGI (reference sequence). CDR3 amino acids: CASSPGNSGQYF. CDR3 in DNA: TGTGCCAGCAGTCCCGGGAACTCTGGGCAGTACTTC.

The genes are TRBV10-2 and TRBJ2-7; the match to TRBD2 covers 8 bases. CDR1 is WSHSY, CDR2 SAAADI, per germline. Germline trimming cut 7 bases from V and 6 bases from J; bases unmatched to any gene: 8. CDR3 size: 13 residues. This CDR3 reads CASNLGGRSEQYF. The CDR3, as DNA: TGCGCCAGCAATCTCGGCGGGAGGAGCGAGCAGTACTTC.

V is TRBV2 and J is TRBJ1-1; unclear D gene. Germline CDR1 reads SNHLY; CDR2 reads FYNNEI. The CDR3 extends over 11 amino acids. Trimming pared 7 bases from V and 8 bases from J, leaving 11 bases between. The CDR3 DNA follows: TGTGCCAGCACTCCCCTGGTGGAAGCTTTCTTT. Its translation: CASTPLVEAFF.

The table lists this clone with a count of one. The genes are TRBV11-2 and TRBJ1-4; 8 nucleotides agree with TRBD1. Trimming removed 6 bases from V and 4 bases from J; junction bases left unmatched: 16. Germline CDR1 SGHAT, CDR2 FQNNGV. The CDR3 spans 18 residues. The CDR3 DNA reads TGTGCCAGCAGGTTACGCTCGGGGACAGGACAGTATAATGAAAAACTGTTTTTT. Translating it yields CASRLRSGTGQYNEKLFF.

The chain couples TRBV9 to TRBJ2-7, with D maybe TRBD2 (5 bases). Per the germline V gene, CDR1 is SGDLS and CDR2 is YYNGEE. The V end lost 5 bases, the J end lost 0 bases, and 15 bases lay between the germline ends. This CDR3 spans 15 amino acids. The DNA for the CDR3 is TGTGCCAGCAGGCGGGTCTCCGGAGTCTCCTACGAGCAGTACTTC. Protein sequence: CASRRVSGVSYEQYF.

This chain uses TRBV19 with TRBJ2-7, with no clear D. Looked up from germline, CDR1 is LNHDA and CDR2 is SQIVND (reference sequence). Trimming took 3 bases from V and 3 from J, leaving 15 bases between them. This CDR3 spans 15 amino acids. The CDR3 DNA follows: TGTGCCAGTAGTATTGCGTACTCTACGGACTACGAGCAGTACTTC. It translates to CASSIAYSTDYEQYF.

The V call is TRBV4-1, the J call TRBJ2-7; 7 bases align to TRBD1. The CDR3 runs to 14 residues. The germline V gene has CDR1 MGHRA and CDR2 YSYEKL. Germline trimming cut 0 bases from V and 7 bases from J; bases unmatched to any gene: 6. The CDR3, as DNA: TGCGCCAGCAGCCAAGATGAAGGGGGCAGGGAGCAGTACTTC. As protein: CASSQDEGGREQYF.

The rearrangement uses TRBV4-1 and TRBJ2-3, with unresolved D. CDR3 length: 17 residues. Per the germline V gene, CDR1 is MGHRA and CDR2 is YSYEKL. Between the trimmed V and J ends, which lost 0 bases and 1 base, there was a span of 14 bases. The CDR3 DNA reads as TGCGCCAGCAGCCAAGATTCTCCCGGATTAGGCACAGATACGCAGTATTTT. It specifies CASSQDSPGLGTDTQYF.

V and J are TRBV28 and TRBJ2-5; the match to TRBD2 covers 12 bases. Germline V gene lookup returns CDR1 MDHEN and CDR2 SYDVKM. The V segment lost 5 bases and the J segment 2 bases; nucleotides outside the gene matches: 6. This CDR3 spans 16 amino acids. For the CDR3, the DNA is TGTGCCAGCAGTACCGGACTAGCGGGATCACAAGAGACCCAGTACTTC. It codes for CASSTGLAGSQETQYF.

The V call is TRBV14, the J call TRBJ1-2; D gene uncertain. The CDR3 extends over 15 amino acids. V was trimmed by 4 bases and J by 1 base, leaving 13 bases between them. Germline V lookup: CDR1 SGHDN, CDR2 FVKESK. The CDR3 protein is CASSLGPMYNYGYTF. In nucleotides, the CDR3 is TGTGCCAGCAGCCTCGGACCTATGTATAACTATGGCTACACCTTC.

This chain links TRBV5-6 with TRBJ2-7, with D unclear. The V end was cut by 7 bases, the J end by 2 bases, with 13 bases between. This CDR3 region has 13 residues. CDR1 and CDR2 from the germline V gene are SGHDT and YYEEEE. CDR3 protein: CASSPENTYEQYF. CDR3 nucleotides: TGTGCCAGCTCCCCGGAGAACACCTACGAGCAGTACTTC.

V usage is TRBV28 and J usage is TRBJ2-5; TRBD1 matches at 8 bases. The J call may not be correct, given that the DNA end is closer to TRBJ2-7. This CDR3 comprises 14 residues. The germline V gene encodes CDR1 MDHEN and CDR2 SYDVKM. CDR3 sequence (DNA): TGTGCCAGCAGTCGACGGACAGGGCGCTACGAGCAGTACTTC. Translation: CASSRRTGRYEQYF.

The V and J genes are TRBV28 and TRBJ1-4; 8 bases align to TRBD1. Germline lookup yields CDR1 MDHEN and CDR2 SYDVKM. CDR3 size: 14 residues. Germline trimming cut 6 bases from V and 5 bases from J; bases unmatched to any gene: 5. CDR3 nucleotide sequence: TGTGCCAGCAGCCCACGGACAGGGAATGAAAAACTGTTTTTT. This encodes CASSPRTGNEKLFF. Based on the CDR3 plus reference TRBV28 and TRBJ1-4, the full variable domain is DVKVTQSSRYLVKRTGEKVFLECVQDMDHENMFWYRQDPGLGLRLIYFSYDVKMKEKGDIPEGYSVSREKKERFSLILESASTNQTSMYLCASSPRTGNEKLFFGSGTQLSVL.